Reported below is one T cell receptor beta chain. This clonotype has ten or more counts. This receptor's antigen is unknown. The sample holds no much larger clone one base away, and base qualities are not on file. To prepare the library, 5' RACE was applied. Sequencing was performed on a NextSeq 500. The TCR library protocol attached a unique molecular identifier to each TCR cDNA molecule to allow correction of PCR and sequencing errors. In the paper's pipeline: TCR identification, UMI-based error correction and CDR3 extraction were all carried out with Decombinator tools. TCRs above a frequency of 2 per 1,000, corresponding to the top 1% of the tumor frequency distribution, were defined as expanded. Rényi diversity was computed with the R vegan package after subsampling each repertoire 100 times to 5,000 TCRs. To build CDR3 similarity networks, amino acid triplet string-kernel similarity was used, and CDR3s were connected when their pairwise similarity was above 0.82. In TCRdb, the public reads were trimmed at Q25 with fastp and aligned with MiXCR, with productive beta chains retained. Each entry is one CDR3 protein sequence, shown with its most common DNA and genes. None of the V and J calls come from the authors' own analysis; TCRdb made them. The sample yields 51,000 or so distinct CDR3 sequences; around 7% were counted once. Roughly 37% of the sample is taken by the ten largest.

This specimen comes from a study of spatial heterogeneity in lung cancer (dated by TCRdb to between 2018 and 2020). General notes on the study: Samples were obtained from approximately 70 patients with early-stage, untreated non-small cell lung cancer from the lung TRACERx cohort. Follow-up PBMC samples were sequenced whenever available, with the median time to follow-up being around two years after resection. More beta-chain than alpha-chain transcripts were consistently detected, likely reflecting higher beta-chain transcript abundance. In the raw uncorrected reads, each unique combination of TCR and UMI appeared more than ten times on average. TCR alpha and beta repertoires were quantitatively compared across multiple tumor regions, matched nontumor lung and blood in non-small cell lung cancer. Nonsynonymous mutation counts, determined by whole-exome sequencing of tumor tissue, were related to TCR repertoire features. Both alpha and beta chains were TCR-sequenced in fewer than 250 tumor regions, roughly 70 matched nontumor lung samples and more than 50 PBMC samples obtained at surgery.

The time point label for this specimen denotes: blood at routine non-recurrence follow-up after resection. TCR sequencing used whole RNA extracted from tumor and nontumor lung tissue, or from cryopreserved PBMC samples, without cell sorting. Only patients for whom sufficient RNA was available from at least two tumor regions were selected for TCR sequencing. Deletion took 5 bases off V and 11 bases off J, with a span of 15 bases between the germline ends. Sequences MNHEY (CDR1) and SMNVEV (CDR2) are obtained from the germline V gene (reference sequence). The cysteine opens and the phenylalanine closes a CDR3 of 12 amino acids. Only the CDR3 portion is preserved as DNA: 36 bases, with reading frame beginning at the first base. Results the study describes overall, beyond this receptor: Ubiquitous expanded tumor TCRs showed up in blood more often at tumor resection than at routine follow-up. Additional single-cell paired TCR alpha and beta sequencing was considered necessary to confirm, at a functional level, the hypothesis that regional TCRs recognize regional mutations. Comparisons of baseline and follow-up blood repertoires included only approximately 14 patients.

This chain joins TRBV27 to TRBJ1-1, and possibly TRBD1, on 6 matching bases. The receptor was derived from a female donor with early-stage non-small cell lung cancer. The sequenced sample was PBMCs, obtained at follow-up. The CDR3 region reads CASSVLQGKAFF. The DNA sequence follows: TGTGCCAGCAGTGTCTTACAGGGAAAGGCTTTCTTT.